This T cell receptor (beta chain) was captured in a study of T cell responses to AZD1222 COVID-19 vaccine. Study-wide points: Scientists sampled the repertoires only once the peak T cell response had passed.

The V and J ends lost 1 base and 4 bases respectively, with 13 bases between them. CDR1 is LGHNT, CDR2 FRNRAP, per germline. The CDR3 is made up of 16 amino acids. Data came from immunoSEQ multiplex PCR; TCRdb stores just in-frame clones and leaves some out. The data contain approximately 140,000 clones, roughly 90% of them singletons. Worth noting for this clone: The antigen remains undetermined.

This chain joins TRBV12-5 and TRBJ2-2; no reliable D call. This sequence was found in an adult who received the AZD1222 COVID-19 vaccine. This material consisted of peripheral blood, taken 28 days after the second AZD1222 dose. CDR3 sequence: CASGLGPAGPTGELFF. DNA for the CDR3: TGTGCTAGTGGTTTGGGTCCAGCAGGTCCCACCGGGGAGCTGTTTTTT.